This note documents a single T cell receptor beta chain sequence. The record originates from a study of blood T cell repertoires in COVID-19. Study summary: Nucleic acid was either cDNA or gDNA, and it came from T cells, B-cell-depleted T cells, or PBMCs.

The method was immunoSEQ multiplex PCR; TCRdb's version includes in-frame clones alone and lacks a portion of them. The sample records approximately 290,000 clones, over 85% being singletons. In germline, CDR1 is LGHDT, CDR2 YNNKEL (reference sequence). The V end was cut by 4 bases, the J end by 3 bases, with 7 bases between. This CDR3 contains 12 residues. This chain links TRBV3-1 (or the pseudogene TRBV3-2) with TRBJ2-7; D remains ambiguous. Sequencing used peripheral blood. This TCR came from a woman in her twenties or thirties with COVID-19, enrolled during active disease. Here the CDR3 reads CASSRTVYEQYF. The CDR3, as DNA: TGTGCCAGCAGCCGCACAGTCTACGAGCAGTACTTC.